A selection of T cell receptor beta chains follows, all from one sample in a study of resident and recirculating memory T cells in vitiligo. Generated by immunoSEQ multiplex PCR, the TCRdb table keeps only in-frame clones and is missing some. The sample includes 72,000 or so clones, roughly 94% of them seen just once. Material for sequencing was blood. These receptors came from a male donor with vitiligo. Each CDR3 is given with its conserved first and last residue. The order of the fields is D gene, J gene, clone size, V gene, CDR3 DNA, CDR3 protein. D genes are given only for firm matches. Clone size appears in some rows only: once, few, many, or a class for an expanded clone.

d_gene: TRBD2; j_gene: TRBJ2-1; abundance: -; v_gene: TRBV27; CDR3nt: TGTGCCAGCAGTCCACCAAGCTCTCGGGAGGGGCAGTTCTTC; CDR3aa: CASSPPSSREGQFF
d_gene: TRBD2; j_gene: TRBJ2-5; abundance: -; v_gene: TRBV10-1; CDR3nt: TGCGCCAGCAGTGCCGAGCGGGGCCAAGAGACCCAGTACTTC; CDR3aa: CASSAERGQETQYF
d_gene: -; j_gene: TRBJ2-7; abundance: -; v_gene: TRBV28; CDR3nt: TGTGCCATCTTACAGGGTGGGGGTTACGAGCAGTACTTC; CDR3aa: CAILQGGGYEQYF
d_gene: -; j_gene: TRBJ2-2; abundance: -; v_gene: TRBV6-1; CDR3nt: TGTGCCAGCAGCCTTCCTTCAGTGACCGGGGAGCTGTTTTTT; CDR3aa: CASSLPSVTGELFF
d_gene: TRBD2; j_gene: TRBJ2-1; abundance: -; v_gene: TRBV5-1; CDR3nt: TGCGCCAGCAGCCCGGGGTTACTAGCGGGAAGATTTAATGAGCAGTTCTTC; CDR3aa: CASSPGLLAGRFNEQFF
d_gene: -; j_gene: TRBJ2-7; abundance: -; v_gene: TRBV6-5; CDR3nt: TGTGCCAGCAGTTACTCGTCCTCCTCCTACGAGCAGTACTTC; CDR3aa: CASSYSSSSYEQYF
d_gene: TRBD2; j_gene: TRBJ2-7; abundance: -; v_gene: TRBV2; CDR3nt: TGTGCCAGCAGTGAATATATACTAGCGGGAGGTGGCTACGAGCAGTACTTC; CDR3aa: CASSEYILAGGGYEQYF
d_gene: TRBD2; j_gene: TRBJ2-3; abundance: -; v_gene: TRBV7-2; CDR3nt: TGTGCCAGCAGCTTTTTGAGTAGCGGGGGGAGGGCAGATACGCAGTATTTT; CDR3aa: CASSFLSSGGRADTQYF
d_gene: TRBD1; j_gene: TRBJ1-5; abundance: -; v_gene: TRBV28; CDR3nt: TGTGCCAGCAGGGGGACGGGACAGCTCAATCAGCCCCAGCATTTT; CDR3aa: CASRGTGQLNQPQHF
d_gene: -; j_gene: TRBJ2-7; abundance: -; v_gene: TRBV28; CDR3nt: TGTGCCAGCAGTACTTACCAGGGGCAGCAGTACTTC; CDR3aa: CASSTYQGQQYF
d_gene: TRBD2; j_gene: TRBJ2-5; abundance: -; v_gene: TRBV19; CDR3nt: TGTGCCACCTCCCGGGCTAGCGGGATTCGGGAGACCCAGTACTTC; CDR3aa: CATSRASGIRETQYF
d_gene: TRBD1; j_gene: TRBJ1-1; abundance: -; v_gene: TRBV7-9; CDR3nt: TGTGCCAGCAGCTCAGGACAGGGCAGAGGGAACACTGAAGCTTTCTTT; CDR3aa: CASSSGQGRGNTEAFF
d_gene: -; j_gene: TRBJ2-3; abundance: -; v_gene: TRBV11-2; CDR3nt: TGTGCCAGCAGCTTAGTTGGGAGGTCGGCAGATACGCAGTATTTT; CDR3aa: CASSLVGRSADTQYF
d_gene: TRBD2; j_gene: TRBJ2-7; abundance: once; v_gene: TRBV28; CDR3nt: TGTGCCAGCAGTTTAAGTAGCGGGAACTACGAGCAGTACTTC; CDR3aa: CASSLSSGNYEQYF
d_gene: TRBD2; j_gene: TRBJ2-1; abundance: -; v_gene: TRBV6-1; CDR3nt: TGTGCCAGCAGCCCCGGACTAGCAAGCAATGAGCAGTTCTTC; CDR3aa: CASSPGLASNEQFF
d_gene: TRBD2; j_gene: TRBJ2-3; abundance: -; v_gene: TRBV30; CDR3nt: TGTGCCTGGAGTAGAAGCGGGGGGCAGTATTTT; CDR3aa: CAWSRSGGQYF
d_gene: TRBD2; j_gene: TRBJ2-1; abundance: -; v_gene: TRBV9; CDR3nt: TGTGCCAGCAGCCTAGCGGGAGGGATTTACAATGAGCAGTTCTTC; CDR3aa: CASSLAGGIYNEQFF